The 6 T cell receptor beta chains reported below all come from one sample, sequenced in a study of yellow fever vaccine responses in identical twins. TCRdb reanalysed the RT-PCR reads using MiXCR and keeps one entry per CDR3 protein. The sample carries around 16,000 distinct CDR3 sequences, roughly 80% recorded once. Sample: T cells from blood (PBMCs), unsorted or a sorted subset (not recorded which), taken before or after yellow fever vaccination (not recorded which). The receptors stem from a woman between 18 and 30 years old who received the yellow fever vaccine.

CDR3 loop: CASSGTGENTIYF. The DNA of the CDR3 is TGTGCCAGCAGTGGGACAGGGGAAAACACCATATATTTT. The V gene is TRBV7-9, the J gene TRBJ1-3; 10 bases match TRBD1. Trimming at V came to 6 bases and at J to 6 bases, leaving 2 bases not matched to a gene. This CDR3 has 13 residues. Germline lookup yields CDR1 SEHNR and CDR2 FQNEAQ (reference sequence). Full variable domain (rest looked up from reference TRBV7-9 and TRBJ1-3): DTGVSQNPRHKITKRGQNVTFRCDPISEHNRLYWYRQTLGQGPEFLTYFQNEAQLEKSRLLSDRFSAERPKGSFSTLEIQRTEQGDSAMYLCASSGTGENTIYFGEGSWLTVV.

The rearrangement uses TRBV5-5 and TRBJ2-7; perhaps TRBD2 as D (6 bases). CDR1 and CDR2 from the germline V gene are SGHKS and YYEKEE (reference sequence). The CDR3 runs 17 residues. Trimming stripped 0 bases from V and 4 bases from J, with 20 bases between. As DNA, the CDR3 is TGTGCCAGCAGCTTGGACTTGGGTACCGGACTACCGTACGAGCAGTACTTC. Amino acids: CASSLDLGTGLPYEQYF.

The V gene is TRBV9, the J gene TRBJ1-2; 7 bases are shared with TRBD1. CDR1 is SGDLS, CDR2 YYNGEE, per germline. V was pared by 2 bases and J by 10 bases, with 11 bases of the junction left unmatched. The CDR3 is 14 amino acids. The CDR3, as DNA: TGTGCCAGCAGCGTCGGGGACAGCGTCATAGACTACACCTTC. Protein: CASSVGDSVIDYTF.

The chain joins TRBV7-9 to TRBJ2-7, with unresolved D. The CDR3 is made up of 13 amino acids. Germline assignment: CDR1 SEHNR and CDR2 FQNEAQ (reference sequence). V lost 5 bases and J 5 bases, leaving 13 bases between the germline ends. Here the CDR3 DNA reads TGTGCCAGCAGCCCTCGTGACGTCGACGAGCAGTACTTC. Translated: CASSPRDVDEQYF.

The rearrangement joins TRBV20-1 to TRBJ2-7, with unresolved D. Trimming removed 6 bases at V and 7 bases at J, with 10 bases between. This CDR3 contains 10 residues. Germline CDR1 is DFQATT and CDR2 is SNEGSKA (reference sequence). The CDR3 region has the DNA TGCAGTGCCAGGAAGATAGAGCAGTACTTC. Encoded protein: CSARKIEQYF.

This clonotype occurred a few times. The chain employs TRBV29-1 and TRBJ2-7; either TRBD1 or TRBD2 may supply D (6 bases each). The V gene's germline CDR1 is SQVTM and CDR2 ANQGSEA. Trimming took off 4 bases at V and 6 bases at J, with 13 bases between the two ends. This CDR3 comprises 12 residues. This CDR3 is CSVVIRGPEQYF. The CDR3, as DNA: TGCAGCGTTGTTATTCGGGGGCCCGAGCAGTACTTC.